Described below is a single T cell receptor beta chain sequence and its context. Its antigen is undetermined. TCRdb keeps only in-frame clones here, not all; method: immunoSEQ multiplex PCR. The data show over 110,000 clones, 92% seen once. The sample comes from a study of T cell responses to AZD1222 COVID-19 vaccine. Findings of the study overall: Across the whole spike, CD4 TCRs peaked at regions 160-218 and 743-854. Targets within unmutated variant regions were reportedly found for nearly half of spike-specific TCRs. No repertoire was sampled before or during the peak T cell response, only after it.

The clonotype originates from an adult in good health. Sequences were derived from peripheral blood, sampled on day 0 of AZD1222 vaccination.

The CDR3 sequence is CASSGVAGIYNEQFF. The CDR3 region has the DNA TGTGCCAGCAGTGGGGTAGCGGGGATCTACAATGAGCAGTTCTTC. V usage is TRBV2 and J usage is TRBJ2-1; 8 bases are a match to TRBD2. J gave up 3 bases and V 4 bases, and 5 bases lay outside the gene matches. This CDR3 region has 15 residues. Germline assignment: CDR1 SNHLY and CDR2 FYNNEI.